Below are 14 T cell receptor beta chains sequenced from a single sample in a study of blood T cells in healthy people across ages. A second PCR, run for roughly 7 to 12 cycles, used a sample-barcoded 5' primer plus a J-beta primer mix. TCRdb processed the 5' RACE reads anew with MiXCR; each CDR3 protein has one entry. The sample holds about 760,000 distinct CDR3 sequences; just under 25% are singletons and the top ten take 9.4%. In addition, the sample was reused for a study of T cells of mothers and their children.

The specimen sequenced was blood. Receptors were obtained from a boy aged 5-17 years in good health.

The CDR3 DNA sequence: TGTGCCAGCAGCTGGTTCTTCACCGGGGAGCTGTTTTTT. Amino acid sequence: CASSWFFTGELFF. The chain recombines TRBV11-3 with TRBJ2-2; D unresolved. The CDR3 consists of 13 residues. With 4 bases removed from V and 4 bases from J, the gap between germline ends came to 7 bases. CDR1 is SGHNT and CDR2 is YENEEA in the germline V gene.

A few counts support this clonotype. The J gene is TRBJ2-1, the V gene TRBV29-1; TRBD1 is a possible D gene (6 bases). The germline V gene has CDR1 SQVTM and CDR2 ANQGSEA. The CDR3 totals 15 residues. V lost 4 bases, J lost 1 base, and 14 bases lay in between. CDR3 sequence (DNA): TGCAGCGTTGTAGGGGGAATGGCATCCTACAATGAGCAGTTCTTC. Residues: CSVVGGMASYNEQFF.

This clonotype has just a few counts. The chain couples TRBV7-3 to TRBJ2-2; D unresolved. The length of the CDR3 is 13 residues. Germline assignment: CDR1 SGHTA and CDR2 FQGTGA. Deletions cut 5 bases from V and 1 base from J, with 5 bases between. CDR3 nucleotide sequence: TGTGCCAGCAGCATGGAGAACACCGGGGAGCTGTTTTTT. Protein: CASSMENTGELFF.

J is TRBJ2-1 and V is TRBV9; D could derive from TRBD1 or TRBD2 (5 bases each). The germline V gene encodes CDR1 SGDLS and CDR2 YYNGEE. This CDR3 region has 16 residues. V lost 3 bases and J lost 9, with 22 bases in between. The CDR3 region is CASSATGGVGHREQFF. The CDR3 DNA is TGTGCCAGCAGCGCCACTGGGGGTGTGGGTCATCGTGAGCAGTTCTTC.

This clonotype has just a few counts. V usage is TRBV10-3 and J usage is TRBJ2-2; a weak D match, TRBD1 (5 bases). Trimming shortened V by 6 bases and J by 0 bases, and 5 bases separated the two germline ends. Germline-derived CDR1 and CDR2 are ENHRY and SYGVKD. The CDR3 extends over 13 amino acids. Written as DNA, the CDR3 is TGTGCCATCAGGGGGCCGAACACCGGGGAGCTGTTTTTT. Translating gives CAIRGPNTGELFF.

The chain is built from TRBV4-3 and TRBJ2-4, with a tentative D call TRBD2 (5 bases). Germline lookup yields CDR1 LGHNA and CDR2 YSLEER. V gave up 0 bases and J gave up 5 bases, with 11 bases separating them. The CDR3 extends over 15 amino acids. CDR3 nucleotides: TGCGCCAGCAGCCAAGAGAGAGGGCGGGAAAACATTCAGTACTTC. It encodes CASSQERGRENIQYF.

V is TRBV2 and J is TRBJ2-3, with 10 positions matching TRBD2. The CDR3 spans 16 residues. Germline assignment: CDR1 SNHLY and CDR2 FYNNEI. The trim removed 7 bases at V and 0 bases at J, leaving 7 bases unmatched. DNA of the CDR3: TGTGCCAGCACCGGGACTAGCGCGACTAGCACAGATACGCAGTATTTT. It specifies CASTGTSATSTDTQYF.

V is TRBV29-1 and J is TRBJ2-1; D is possibly TRBD2 (7 bases). CDR1 is SQVTM and CDR2 is ANQGSEA in the germline V gene. The CDR3 runs 12 residues. Trimming took 5 bases from V and 8 from J, leaving 13 bases between them. Here the CDR3 DNA reads TGCAGCGTTCGGAGGGGGGGTGATGAGCAGTTCTTC. As protein: CSVRRGGDEQFF.

The J gene is TRBJ1-1, the V gene TRBV7-2; tentative D call: TRBD1 (5 bases). The CDR3 sequence is 13 residues long. The germline V gene encodes CDR1 SGHTA and CDR2 FQGNSA. Trimming removed 5 bases from V and 5 bases from J, with 12 bases in between. CDR3 nucleotides: TGTGCCAGCAGCATCCAGGGACGGACTGAAGCTTTCTTT. Protein product: CASSIQGRTEAFF.

This clonotype has just a few counts. The gene calls are TRBV2 and TRBJ2-2, with a weak D call TRBD1 (6 bases). Between the trimmed V and J ends, which lost 4 bases and 9 bases, there was a span of 24 bases. The CDR3 is made up of 17 amino acids. From germline, CDR1 is SNHLY and CDR2 FYNNEI. As DNA, the CDR3 is TGTGCCAGCAGTGCAGGGGCCCGAATAGGACCCACTCGGGAGCTGTTTTTT. It codes for CASSAGARIGPTRELFF. The variable domain in full, completed from reference TRBV2 and TRBJ2-2, reads EPEVTQTPSHQVTQMGQEVILRCVPISNHLYFYWYRQILGQKVEFLVSFYNNEISEKSEIFDDQFSVERPDGSNFTLKIRSTKLEDSAMYFCASSAGARIGPTRELFFGEGSRLTVL.

This clonotype was found a few times. Compared with germline, one end of the junction differs, possibly owing to a read error. The chain links TRBV29-1 to TRBJ2-5; D remains unclear. The germline gives CDR1 SQVTM, CDR2 ANQGSEA. The CDR3 contains 11 residues. As DNA, the CDR3 is TGCAGCGTTAAAGAGGAACGGACCCAGTACTTC. Protein product: CSVKEERTQYF. Combining the CDR3 with reference TRBV29-1 and TRBJ2-5 gives the whole variable domain SAVISQKPSRDICQRGTSLTIQCQVDSQVTMMFWYRQQPGQSLTLIATANQGSEATYESGFVIDKFPISRPNLTFSTLTVSNMSPEDSSIYLCSVKEERTQYFGPGTRLLVL.

This chain uses TRBV4-1 with TRBJ2-7; D tentatively fits TRBD1 or TRBD2 (6 bases each). The CDR3 is made up of 15 amino acids. Trimming pared 0 bases from V and 5 bases from J, leaving 14 bases between. Germline V gives CDR1 MGHRA, CDR2 YSYEKL. The CDR3 DNA sequence: TGCGCCAGCAGCCAAGATTCGGGGGCCGGGGACGAGCAGTACTTC. Translating gives CASSQDSGAGDEQYF.

The table lists this clonotype with a few counts. The chain employs TRBV11-3 and TRBJ2-1; 8 bases fit TRBD2. This CDR3 has 17 amino acids. V was pared by 1 base and J by 5 bases, with 10 bases of the junction left unmatched. The germline V gene encodes CDR1 SGHNT and CDR2 YENEEA. The chain's CDR3 is CASSLGTGLAIDNEQFF. The CDR3 DNA reads TGTGCCAGCAGCTTAGGCACCGGACTAGCAATCGACAATGAGCAGTTCTTC.

This clonotype has more than one count but fewer than ten. The chain couples TRBV5-1 to TRBJ2-5, with D tentatively TRBD1 (5 bases). Germline CDR1 SGHRS, CDR2 YFSETQ. V lost 5 bases and J 4 bases, leaving 15 bases between the germline ends. This CDR3 has 14 residues. CDR3 nucleotides: TGCGCCAGCAGGGTGGCCAGGGCGCCAGAGACCCAGTACTTC. The encoded protein is CASRVARAPETQYF.